The TCR beta chain described here comes from a study of blood T cells in healthy people across ages. The study, taken as a whole, reports: In older individuals, TCR beta diversity per million T cells was lower, falling roughly linearly with age.

Germline V CDR1 and CDR2: PRHDT, FYEKMQ (reference sequence). The CDR3 is 14 residues long. With 5 bases clipped from V and 8 bases from J, the junction kept 8 bases outside the gene matches. With regard to this clonotype: Its antigen is not identified.

Primers used in a second PCR of about 6 to 12 cycles were a sample-barcoded 5' primer and a J-beta primer mix. TCRdb reprocessed the 5' RACE reads via MiXCR and lists one record per CDR3 protein. The sample shows about 1.4 million distinct CDR3 sequences, roughly 59% of them seen only once. Sequencing was performed on blood. The clonotype was recovered from a man aged 18 to 30 in good health. The V gene is TRBV13, the J gene TRBJ1-4, with 7 bases that match TRBD1. CDR3 bases: TGTGCCAGCAGCCGCGACAGGGTGGGGGAAAAACTGTTTTTT. It specifies CASSRDRVGEKLFF.